The T cell receptor beta chain under discussion was sequenced for a study of shared clonotypes between healthy human individuals. Study-wide context: Every donor yielded three CD4 naive, three CD4 memory, two CD8 naive and one CD8 memory plate.

Points on this clone: The target antigen is unknown.

Trimming removed 1 base from V and 5 bases from J; junction bases left unmatched: 5. This CDR3 contains 15 residues. Germline loops: CDR1 WNHNN, CDR2 SYGVQD (reference sequence). The naive CD8 fraction comprised CD45RO-negative cells positively selected for CCR7 and excluded terminally differentiated effector memory CD45RA+ cells. Findings and limits, study-wide: Some clonotypes were shared by all four sorted-subset donors, while others were not shared. The non-shared ones had lower generation probabilities than the shared ones. Naive CD4 clonotypes overlapped across several donors at around 5%.

When replicate PCRs were run on sorted subsets, they used 150 to 250 ng DNA, around 33,000 T cell genomes. Measured with immunoSEQ multiplex PCR; TCRdb has only the in-frame clones, and not every one. The repertoire has 2 million or so clones, about 95% of them found once; the top ten carry 0.85% to 1.2%. The chain links TRBV10-1 to TRBJ2-5; TRBD2 agrees at 9 bases. The source of this sequence is a man between 18 and 35 years old in good health. Source material: naive CD8+ T cells sorted from blood. The CDR3, as DNA: TGCGCCAGCAGTGAGTTGGCTAGCGGGACGGAGACCCAGTACTTC. It yields the protein CASSELASGTETQYF.